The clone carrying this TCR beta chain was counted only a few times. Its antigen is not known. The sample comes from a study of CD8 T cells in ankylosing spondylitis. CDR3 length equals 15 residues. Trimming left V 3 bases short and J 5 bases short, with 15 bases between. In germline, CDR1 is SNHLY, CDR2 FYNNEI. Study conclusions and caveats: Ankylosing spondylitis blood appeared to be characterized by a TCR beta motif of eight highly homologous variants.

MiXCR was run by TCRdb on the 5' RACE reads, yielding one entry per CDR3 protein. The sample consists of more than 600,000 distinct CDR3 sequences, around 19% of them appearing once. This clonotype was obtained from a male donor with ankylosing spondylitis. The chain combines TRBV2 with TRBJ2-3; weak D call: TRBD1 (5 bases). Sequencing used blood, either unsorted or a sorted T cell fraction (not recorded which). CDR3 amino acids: CASSDQGLVGDTQYF. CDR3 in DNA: TGTGCCAGCAGTGATCAGGGATTGGTGGGAGATACGCAGTATTTT.